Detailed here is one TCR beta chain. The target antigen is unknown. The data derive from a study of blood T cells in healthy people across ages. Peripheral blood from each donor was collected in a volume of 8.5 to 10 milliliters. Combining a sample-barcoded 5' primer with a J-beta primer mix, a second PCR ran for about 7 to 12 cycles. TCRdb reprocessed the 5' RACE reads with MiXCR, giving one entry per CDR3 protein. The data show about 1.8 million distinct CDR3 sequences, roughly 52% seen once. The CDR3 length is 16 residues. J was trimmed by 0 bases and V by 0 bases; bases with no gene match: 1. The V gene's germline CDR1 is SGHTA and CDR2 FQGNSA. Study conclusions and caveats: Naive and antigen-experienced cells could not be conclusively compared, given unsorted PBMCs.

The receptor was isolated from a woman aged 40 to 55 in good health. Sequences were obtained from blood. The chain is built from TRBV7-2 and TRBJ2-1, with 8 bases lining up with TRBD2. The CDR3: CASSLARGASYNEQFF. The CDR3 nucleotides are TGTGCCAGCAGCTTAGCGCGGGGGGCCTCCTACAATGAGCAGTTCTTC. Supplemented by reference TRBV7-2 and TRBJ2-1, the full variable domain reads GAGVSQSPSNKVTEKGKDVELRCDPISGHTALYWYRQSLGQGLEFLIYFQGNSAPDKSGLPSDRFSAERTGGSVSTLTIQRTQQEDSAVYLCASSLARGASYNEQFFGPGTRLTVL.